In its sample, the clone carrying this T cell receptor beta chain was seen many times. Its target is unknown. The TCR beta libraries were generated through quantitative 5'-RACE incorporating molecular barcodes. TCRdb re-derived calls from the 5' RACE reads in MiXCR, one entry per CDR3 protein. The data hold 250,000 to 400,000 distinct CDR3 sequences, with 11% observed a single time. The data stem from a study of CD8 T cells in ankylosing spondylitis. Germline V CDR1 and CDR2: SGHAT, FQNNGV. The CDR3 runs 14 residues. V lost 5 bases, J lost 4 bases, and 14 bases lay in between. Regarding the study as a whole: There was reportedly significant enrichment of clones that were disease-linked in matched ankylosing spondylitis synovial fluid.

The clonotype comes from a female donor with ankylosing spondylitis or in good health (not recorded which). V usage is TRBV11-2 and J usage is TRBJ1-2; D is undetermined. The sample was blood, either unsorted or a sorted T cell fraction (not recorded which). CDR3 region: CASSIDRTTYGYTF. Written as DNA, the CDR3 is TGTGCCAGCAGCATCGATCGGACCACCTATGGCTACACCTTC.